Described below is a single TCR beta chain sequence and its context. A read error may produce the germline difference seen at one junction end. This entry belongs to a study of blood T cells in healthy people across ages. The donors, healthy Caucasians from Russia, were aged about 6 to 90. A second PCR of roughly 7 to 11 cycles used a sample-barcoded 5' primer and a J-beta primer mix. Each CDR3 protein gets one entry after TCRdb re-called the 5' RACE reads with MiXCR. The table records around 700,000 distinct CDR3 sequences, 25% of them present only once. CDR3 size: 13 residues. From germline, CDR1 is SQVTM and CDR2 ANQGSEA. This same sample was also part of a study on T cells of mothers and their children. That publication notes: It was related mother-child pairs that showed slightly higher overlap than unrelated pairs, without reaching significance.

This rearrangement joins TRBV29-1 to TRBJ2-7; maybe TRBD1 (5 bases). This clonotype originated in a boy aged 5-17 years in good health. Sample: blood. The chain's CDR3 is CSVERQGKGEQHF. CDR3 coding DNA: TGCAGCGTTGAAAGGCAGGGTAAGGGCGAGCAGCACTTC.